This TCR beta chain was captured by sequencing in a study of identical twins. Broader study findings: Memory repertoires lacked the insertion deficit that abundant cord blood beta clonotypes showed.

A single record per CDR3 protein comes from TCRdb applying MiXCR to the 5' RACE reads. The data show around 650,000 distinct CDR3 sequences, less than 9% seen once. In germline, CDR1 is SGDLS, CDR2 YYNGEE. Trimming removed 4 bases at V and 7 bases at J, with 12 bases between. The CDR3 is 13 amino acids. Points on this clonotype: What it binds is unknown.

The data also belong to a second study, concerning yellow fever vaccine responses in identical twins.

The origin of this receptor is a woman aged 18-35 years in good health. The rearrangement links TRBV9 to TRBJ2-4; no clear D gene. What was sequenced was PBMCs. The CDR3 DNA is TGTGCCAGCAGCCTCCCCCGCGAGAACATTCAGTACTTC. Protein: CASSLPRENIQYF.